Following are 3 T cell receptor beta chains from one sample sequenced in a study of CD8 T cells in ankylosing spondylitis (dated by TCRdb to about 2017). Which antigens these TCRs recognize remains unknown. Beyond this particular receptor, the publication reports: Blood from ankylosing spondylitis patients appeared to be characterized by a TCR beta motif made up of eight highly homologous amino acid variants.

Library preparation used 5' RACE. The data were produced on an Illumina HiSeq 2500. TCRdb trimmed the raw reads at Q25, called clones with MiXCR and kept productive beta chains. Each CDR3 protein appears once, grouped with its most common genes and DNA. A total of roughly 670,000 distinct CDR3 sequences appear in this sample, over 15% of them only once. About 20% of the sample goes to the ten largest clones. What was sequenced was blood, either unsorted or a sorted T cell fraction (not recorded which). These receptors all stem from a male donor with ankylosing spondylitis.

This clonotype showed up many times. The genes are TRBV4-1 and TRBJ1-3; 7 nucleotides align to TRBD1. The ends lost 1 base at V and 0 bases at J; junction bases unmatched: 6. Germline loops: CDR1 MGHRA, CDR2 YSYEKL. The CDR3 contains 17 residues. The CDR3 reads CASSQGGTAISGNTIYF. DNA for the CDR3: TGCGCCAGCAGCCAAGGTGGGACAGCAATCTCTGGAAACACCATATATTTT.

This clonotype has more than one count but fewer than ten. The CDR3, as DNA: TGTGCCAGCAACAGACTAGCGGGGACCAAATGGGATGAGCAGTTCTTC. The encoded protein is CASNRLAGTKWDEQFF. The chain links TRBV12-3 or TRBV12-4 to TRBJ2-1, with 11 positions matching TRBD2. V lost 7 bases and J lost 8; bases outside the gene matches: 13. The CDR3 is 16 amino acids.

This CDR3 is CASSERGTGGGGYTF. CDR3 nucleotides: TGTGCCAGCAGTGAAAGGGGGACAGGGGGCGGTGGCTACACCTTC. The chain recombines TRBV6-1 with TRBJ1-2, with 12 bases aligning to TRBD1. V lost 2 bases and J lost 7; bases outside the gene matches: 5. The CDR3 extends over 15 amino acids. Germline V lookup: CDR1 MNHNS, CDR2 SASEGT.